This section outlines one T cell receptor (beta chain) sequence together with its context. This entry comes from a study of low-dose radiotherapy and immunotherapy resistance in tumors. As for the study in general: 1 Gy per fraction was delivered to Cohort 2 every two weeks, for 13 Gy total over 26 weeks. Every two weeks, one day ahead of radiation and immunotherapy, cyclophosphamide 200 mg/m2 was given (intravenously).

Time point defined: after trial treatment. Described treatment: LDRT plus nivolumab, ipilimumab, low-dose cyclophosphamide and aspirin (RACIN trial). The donors' regimen was nivolumab, ipilimumab, aspirin, low-dose cyclophosphamide and low-dose radiotherapy. Patients eligible had advanced solid tumors without tumor-infiltrating lymphocytes. First-strand cDNA relied on TRAV- and TRBV-specific primers spanning alpha and beta chains. The authors amplified TCRs for about 20 PCR cycles with a constant-region primer and a V-primer adapter. MiXCR, applied by TCRdb to the reads, yields one record per CDR3 protein. The sample includes roughly 90,000 distinct CDR3 sequences, around 20% of them seen just once. The origin of this receptor is a female donor with ovarian cancer. This specimen consisted of PBMCs, obtained after low-dose radiotherapy plus immunotherapy.

DNA of the CDR3: TGCAGCGTTGACGAAAACAGGGGGCACCCTGAAGCTTTCTTT. Encoded protein: CSVDENRGHPEAFF. The rearrangement joins TRBV29-1 to TRBJ1-1; 9 nucleotides agree with TRBD1. The V segment lost 3 bases and the J segment 6 bases; nucleotides outside the gene matches: 8. The CDR3 loop spans 14 amino acids. Germline V gives CDR1 SQVTM, CDR2 ANQGSEA.